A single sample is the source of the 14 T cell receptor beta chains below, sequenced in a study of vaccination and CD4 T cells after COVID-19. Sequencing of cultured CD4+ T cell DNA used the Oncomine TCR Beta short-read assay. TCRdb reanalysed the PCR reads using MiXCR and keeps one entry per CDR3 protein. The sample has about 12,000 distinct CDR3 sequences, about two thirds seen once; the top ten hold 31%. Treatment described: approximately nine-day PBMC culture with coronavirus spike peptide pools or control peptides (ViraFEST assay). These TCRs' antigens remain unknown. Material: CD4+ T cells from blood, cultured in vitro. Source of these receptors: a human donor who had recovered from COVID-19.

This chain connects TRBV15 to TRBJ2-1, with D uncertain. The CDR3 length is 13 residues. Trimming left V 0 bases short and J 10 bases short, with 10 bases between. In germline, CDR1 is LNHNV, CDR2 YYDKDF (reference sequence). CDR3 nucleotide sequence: TGTGCCACCAGCAGAGATATGGGTAGGGAGCAGTTCTTC. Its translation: CATSRDMGREQFF.

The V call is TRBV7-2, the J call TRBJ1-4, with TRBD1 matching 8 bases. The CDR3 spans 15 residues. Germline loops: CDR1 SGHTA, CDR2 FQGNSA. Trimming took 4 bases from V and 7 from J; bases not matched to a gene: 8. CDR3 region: CASSSTGAVAEKLFF. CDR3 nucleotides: TGTGCCAGCAGCTCGACAGGGGCGGTTGCTGAAAAACTGTTTTTT.

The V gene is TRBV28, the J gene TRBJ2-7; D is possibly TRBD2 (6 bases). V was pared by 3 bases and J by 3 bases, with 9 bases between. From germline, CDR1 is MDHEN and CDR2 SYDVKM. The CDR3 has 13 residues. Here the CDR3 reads CASSLGTFYEQYF. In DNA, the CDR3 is TGTGCCAGCAGTTTGGGGACTTTCTACGAGCAGTACTTC. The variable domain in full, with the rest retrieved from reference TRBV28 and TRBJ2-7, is DVKVTQSSRYLVKRTGEKVFLECVQDMDHENMFWYRQDPGLGLRLIYFSYDVKMKEKGDIPEGYSVSREKKERFSLILESASTNQTSMYLCASSLGTFYEQYFGPGTRLTVT.

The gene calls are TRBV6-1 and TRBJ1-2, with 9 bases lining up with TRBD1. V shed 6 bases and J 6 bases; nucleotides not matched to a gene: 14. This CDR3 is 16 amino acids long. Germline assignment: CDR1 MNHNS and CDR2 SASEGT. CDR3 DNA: TGTGCCAGCAGCTTACAGGGGGCCCTGCTGGGAAATGGCTACACCTTC. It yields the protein CASSLQGALLGNGYTF.

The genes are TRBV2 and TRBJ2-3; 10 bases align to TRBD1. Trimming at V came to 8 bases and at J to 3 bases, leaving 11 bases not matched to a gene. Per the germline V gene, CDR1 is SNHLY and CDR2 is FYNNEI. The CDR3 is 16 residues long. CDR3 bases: TGTGCCAGCTACCGGGACAGGGGATGGGGTACAGATACGCAGTATTTT. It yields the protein CASYRDRGWGTDTQYF.

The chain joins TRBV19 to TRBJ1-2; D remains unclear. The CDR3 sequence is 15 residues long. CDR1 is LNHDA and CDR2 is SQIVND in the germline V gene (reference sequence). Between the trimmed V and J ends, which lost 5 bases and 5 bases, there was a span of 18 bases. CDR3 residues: CASSQTTASRYGYTF. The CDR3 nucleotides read TGTGCCAGTAGTCAAACGACCGCCTCCAGGTATGGCTACACCTTC.

The DNA for the CDR3 is TGTGCCAGCAGCGTAGCTGGTGGGAACCGACCCACAGATACGCAGTATTTT. It translates to CASSVAGGNRPTDTQYF. The rearrangement uses TRBV9 and TRBJ2-3; D uncertain. This CDR3 has 17 residues. V was pared by 0 bases and J by 2 bases, with 16 bases between. Germline CDR1 reads SGDLS; CDR2 reads YYNGEE.

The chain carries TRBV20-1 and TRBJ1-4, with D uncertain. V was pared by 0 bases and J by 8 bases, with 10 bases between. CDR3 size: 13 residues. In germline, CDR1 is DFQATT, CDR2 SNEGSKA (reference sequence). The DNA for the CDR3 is TGCAGTGCTAGAGATAGAAATTCCGAAAAACTGTTTTTT. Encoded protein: CSARDRNSEKLFF.

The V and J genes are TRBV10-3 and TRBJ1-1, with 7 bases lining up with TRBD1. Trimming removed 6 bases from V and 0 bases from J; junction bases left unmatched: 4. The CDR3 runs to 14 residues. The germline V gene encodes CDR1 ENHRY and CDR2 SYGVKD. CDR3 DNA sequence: TGTGCCATCAGACCGGGACAGATGAACACTGAAGCTTTCTTT. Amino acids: CAIRPGQMNTEAFF.

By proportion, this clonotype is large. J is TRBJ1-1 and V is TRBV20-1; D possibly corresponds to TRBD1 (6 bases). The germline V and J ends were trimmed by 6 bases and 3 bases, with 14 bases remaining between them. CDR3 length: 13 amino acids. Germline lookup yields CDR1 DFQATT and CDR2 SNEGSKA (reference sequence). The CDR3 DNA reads TGCAGTGCCCCCCTAGGGGGGCACACTGAAGCTTTCTTT. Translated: CSAPLGGHTEAFF.

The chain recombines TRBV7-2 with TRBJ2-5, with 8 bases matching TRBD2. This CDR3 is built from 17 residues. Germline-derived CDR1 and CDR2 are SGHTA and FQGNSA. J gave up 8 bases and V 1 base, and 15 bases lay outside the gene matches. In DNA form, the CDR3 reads TGTGCCAGCAGCTTAGAAAGTCTAGCGGGCAGACGGGACACCCAGTACTTC. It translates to CASSLESLAGRRDTQYF. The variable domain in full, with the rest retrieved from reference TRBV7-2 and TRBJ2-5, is GAGVSQSPSNKVTEKGKDVELRCDPISGHTALYWYRQSLGQGLEFLIYFQGNSAPDKSGLPSDRFSAERTGGSVSTLTIQRTQQEDSAVYLCASSLESLAGRRDTQYFGPGTRLLVL.

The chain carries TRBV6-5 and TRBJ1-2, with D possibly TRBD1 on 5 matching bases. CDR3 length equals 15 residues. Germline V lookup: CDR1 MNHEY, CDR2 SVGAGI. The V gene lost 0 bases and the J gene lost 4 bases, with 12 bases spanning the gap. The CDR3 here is CASSYSGGSGYGYTF. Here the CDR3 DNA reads TGTGCCAGCAGTTACTCCGGGGGGTCGGGCTATGGCTACACCTTC.

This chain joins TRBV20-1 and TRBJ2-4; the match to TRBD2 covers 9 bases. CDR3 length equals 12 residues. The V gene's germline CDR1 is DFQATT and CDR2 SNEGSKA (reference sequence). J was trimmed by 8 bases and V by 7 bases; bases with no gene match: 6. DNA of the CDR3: TGCAGTGTGTCTCCTAGCGGGGACATTCAGTACTTC. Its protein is CSVSPSGDIQYF.

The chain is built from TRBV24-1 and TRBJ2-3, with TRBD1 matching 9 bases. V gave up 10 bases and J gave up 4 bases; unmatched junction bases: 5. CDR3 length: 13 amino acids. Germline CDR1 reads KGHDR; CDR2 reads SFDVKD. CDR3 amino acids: CATGQGVSDTQYF. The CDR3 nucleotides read TGTGCCACGGGACAGGGAGTTTCAGATACGCAGTATTTT.